This T cell receptor (beta chain) stems from a study of vaccination and CD4 T cells after COVID-19. Findings of the study overall: Of the reactive clones in convalescent patients, a median 86.3% showed up only post-vaccination. Counts of SARS-CoV-2-reactive clonotypes had a median that went from about 20 to 38, a nonsignificant change.

Stated treatment: roughly 11-day PBMC culture with coronavirus spike peptide pools or control peptides (ViraFEST assay). Culture of two million PBMCs per well took place with roughly 10 IU/ml IL-2 and 10 ug/ml peptide pools. From germline, CDR1 is SGHRS and CDR2 YFSETQ. Trimming left V 4 bases short and J 8 bases short, with 15 bases between. The CDR3 has 14 amino acids. Researchers used the Oncomine TCR Beta short-read assay to sequence DNA from cultured CD4+ T cells. MiXCR, run by TCRdb on the PCR reads, gives a single entry per CDR3 protein. In the table there are 25,000 to 30,000 distinct CDR3 sequences, approximately 50% of which are singletons. With respect to this clonotype: Its antigen is undetermined.

The rearrangement links TRBV5-1 to TRBJ1-4; D not certain. The sequenced sample was CD4+ T cells from blood, cultured in vitro, obtained before SARS-CoV-2 vaccination. The receptor was isolated from a human donor who received a COVID-19 vaccine. The CDR3, as DNA: TGCGCCAGCAGCGAAGAGGGCTTAGGGGAAAAACTGTTTTTT. It encodes CASSEEGLGEKLFF.